This paragraph covers one T cell receptor beta chain sequence. Next came a second PCR, run for roughly 6 to 11 cycles, which used a sample-barcoded 5' primer along with a J-beta primer mix. A single record per CDR3 protein comes from TCRdb applying MiXCR to the 5' RACE reads. The repertoire consists of almost 550,000 distinct CDR3 sequences, with around 24% occurring once and the leading ten covering 8.7%. These data are taken from a study of blood T cells in healthy people across ages. The donors, all healthy, were Caucasians living in Russia, aged 6 to 90. The germline V gene encodes CDR1 KGHDR and CDR2 SFDVKD. After removal of 4 bases from V and 2 bases from J, the junction contained 5 bases not matched to a gene. The CDR3 length is 16 residues. These same data were also listed under a study on T cells of mothers and their children. That source notes: When mothers and children were related, their normalized repertoire overlap, which was always slightly higher, did not differ significantly from that of unrelated pairs.

This TCR came from a boy between 10 and 17 years old in good health. Input material: blood. This chain joins TRBV24-1 and TRBJ2-5; the match to TRBD1 covers 11 bases. DNA for the CDR3: TGTGCCACCAGTGACTGGACAGGGGGCGGACAAGAGACCCAGTACTTC. The encoded protein is CATSDWTGGGQETQYF.